This record looks at one TCR beta chain sequence and its context. Participant ages covered roughly 18 to 89 years across 24 US areas. The study assigned cohorts using participant-reported clinical history. In the original analysis: Amplifying reference gene primers gave estimates of nucleated cell counts. Assay used: immunoSEQ multiplex PCR; TCRdb lists only in-frame clones, some missing. V and J calls and clone size are given by that table; D and trimming were obtained from the DNA. The sample has hundreds of thousands of clones; 70% to 90% are singletons. The data derive from a study of blood T cell repertoires in COVID-19. Study at large: The United States, Italy and Spain were the sources of the acute and convalescent COVID-19 samples.

Germline V CDR1 and CDR2: MNHNS, SASEGT. The CDR3 sequence is 14 residues long. V was clipped by 1 base and J by 8 bases, with 11 bases between them. Sequenced: PBMCs or T cells enriched from blood (not recorded which). The chain uses TRBV6-1 and TRBJ1-4, with D perhaps TRBD1 (5 bases). The sequence was collected from a woman aged 45 to 65 who had recovered from COVID-19. For the CDR3, the DNA is TGTGCCAGCAGTGAAGAGGGGCTTAGGGAAAAACTGTTTTTT. Amino acid sequence: CASSEEGLREKLFF.